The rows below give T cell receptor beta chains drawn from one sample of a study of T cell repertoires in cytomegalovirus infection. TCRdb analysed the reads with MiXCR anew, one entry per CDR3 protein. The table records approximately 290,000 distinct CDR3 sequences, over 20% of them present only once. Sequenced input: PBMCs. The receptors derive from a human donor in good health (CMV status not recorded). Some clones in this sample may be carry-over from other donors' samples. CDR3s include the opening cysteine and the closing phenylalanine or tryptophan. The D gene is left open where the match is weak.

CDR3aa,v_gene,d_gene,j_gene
CASSIERSYNSPLHF,TRBV19,NA,TRBJ1-6
CASSLVPGSNQPQHF,TRBV7-2,NA,TRBJ1-5
CASSSITGSSYNSPLHF,TRBV6-6,NA,TRBJ1-6
CASSSFGSGFGETQYF,TRBV7-2,NA,TRBJ2-5
CASSLSAGTGYEQYF,TRBV7-4,TRBD1,TRBJ2-7
CASSQYLSLAANEQFF,TRBV4-3,TRBD2,TRBJ2-1
CASSFDGLYDTEAFF,TRBV7-9,NA,TRBJ1-1
CASRGLAEQYF,TRBV2,NA,TRBJ2-7
CASSPPPTGYHEQYF,TRBV18,TRBD1,TRBJ2-7
CASTQSRGSGANVLTF,TRBV12-3/TRBV12-4,NA,TRBJ2-6
CASKGPIGAGSPLHF,TRBV19,NA,TRBJ1-6